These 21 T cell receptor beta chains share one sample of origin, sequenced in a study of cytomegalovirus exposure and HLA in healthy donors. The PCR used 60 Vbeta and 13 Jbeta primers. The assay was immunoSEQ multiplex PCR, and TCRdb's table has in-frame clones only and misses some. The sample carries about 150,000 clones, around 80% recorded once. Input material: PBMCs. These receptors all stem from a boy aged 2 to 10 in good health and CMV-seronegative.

The CDR3 nucleotides read TGTGCCAGTAGCCGACTGAGCTCTGGAAACACCATATATTTT. The encoded protein is CASSRLSSGNTIYF. The V call is TRBV19, the J call TRBJ1-3, with unresolved D. There are 14 residues in the CDR3. The germline CDR1 and CDR2 sequences are LNHDA and SQIVND (reference sequence). The V and J ends lost 6 bases and 0 bases respectively, with 9 bases between them.

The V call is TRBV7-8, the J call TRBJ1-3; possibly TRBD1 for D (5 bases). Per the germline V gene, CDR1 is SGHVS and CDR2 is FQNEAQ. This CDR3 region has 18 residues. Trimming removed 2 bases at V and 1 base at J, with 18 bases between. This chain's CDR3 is CASSLLRGFPYSGNTIYF. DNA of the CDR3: TGTGCCAGCAGCTTATTGCGGGGGTTTCCGTATTCTGGAAACACCATATATTTT.

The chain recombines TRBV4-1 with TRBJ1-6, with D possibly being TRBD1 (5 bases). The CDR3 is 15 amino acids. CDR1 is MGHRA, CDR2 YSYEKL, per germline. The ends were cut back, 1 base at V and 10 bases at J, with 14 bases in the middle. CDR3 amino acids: CASSQVGRVVSPLHF. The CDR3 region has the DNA TGCGCCAGCAGCCAAGTCGGCAGGGTAGTATCACCCCTCCACTTT.

Written as DNA, the CDR3 is TGTGCCAGCAGTGAATCGACAGGGGGCGCAGATACGCAGTATTTT. Translated: CASSESTGGADTQYF. V usage is TRBV6-4 and J usage is TRBJ2-3; 10 bases are a match to TRBD1. CDR1 is MRHNA, CDR2 SNTAGT, per germline. The CDR3 has 15 residues. Trimming at V came to 3 bases and at J to 4 bases, leaving 4 bases not matched to a gene.

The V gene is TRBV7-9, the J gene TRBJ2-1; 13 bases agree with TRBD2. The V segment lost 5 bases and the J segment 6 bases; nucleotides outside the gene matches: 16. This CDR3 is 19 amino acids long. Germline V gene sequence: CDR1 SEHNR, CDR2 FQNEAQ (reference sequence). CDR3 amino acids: CASSPRSSLGTSGTNEQFF. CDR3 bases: TGTGCCAGCAGCCCCCGTAGCAGTCTCGGGACTAGCGGGACCAATGAGCAGTTCTTC.

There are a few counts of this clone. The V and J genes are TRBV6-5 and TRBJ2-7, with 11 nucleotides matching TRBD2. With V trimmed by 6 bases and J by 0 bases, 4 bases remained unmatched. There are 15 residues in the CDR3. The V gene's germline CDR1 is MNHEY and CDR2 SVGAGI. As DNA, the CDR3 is TGTGCCAGCAGCTCTACTAGCGGGAGCTCCTACGAGCAGTACTTC. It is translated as CASSSTSGSSYEQYF.

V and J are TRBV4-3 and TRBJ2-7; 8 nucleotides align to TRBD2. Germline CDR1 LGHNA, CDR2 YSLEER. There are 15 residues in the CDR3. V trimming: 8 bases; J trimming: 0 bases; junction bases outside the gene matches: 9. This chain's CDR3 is CASPPKRGSSYEQYF. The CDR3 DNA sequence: TGCGCCAGCCCACCCAAGCGGGGGAGCTCCTACGAGCAGTACTTC.

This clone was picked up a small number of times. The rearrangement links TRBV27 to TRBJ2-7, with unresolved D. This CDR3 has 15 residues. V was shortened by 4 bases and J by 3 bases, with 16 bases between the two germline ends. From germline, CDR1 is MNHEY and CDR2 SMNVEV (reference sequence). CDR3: CASSSQPGSYYEQYF. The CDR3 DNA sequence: TGTGCCAGCAGTTCCCAACCCGGGTCGTACTACGAGCAGTACTTC.

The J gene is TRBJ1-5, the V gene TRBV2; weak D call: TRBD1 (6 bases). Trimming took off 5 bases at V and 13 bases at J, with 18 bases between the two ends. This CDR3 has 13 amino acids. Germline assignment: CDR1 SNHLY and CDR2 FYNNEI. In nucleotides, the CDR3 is TGTGCCAGCAGTCTAGGAACACAGGGAAAGCAGCATTTT. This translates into CASSLGTQGKQHF.

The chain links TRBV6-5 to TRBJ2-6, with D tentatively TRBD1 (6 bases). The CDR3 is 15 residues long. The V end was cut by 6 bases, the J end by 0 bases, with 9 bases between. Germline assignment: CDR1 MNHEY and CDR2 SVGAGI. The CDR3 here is CASRPQGSGANVLTF. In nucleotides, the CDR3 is TGTGCCAGCAGGCCACAGGGCTCTGGGGCCAACGTCCTGACTTTC.

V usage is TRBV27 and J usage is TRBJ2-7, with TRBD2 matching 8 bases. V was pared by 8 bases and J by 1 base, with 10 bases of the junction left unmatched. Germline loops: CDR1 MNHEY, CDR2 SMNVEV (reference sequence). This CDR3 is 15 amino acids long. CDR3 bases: TGTGCCAGCCACACGGGCGGCGGGGGGTCCTACGAGCAGTACTTC. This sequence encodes CASHTGGGGSYEQYF.

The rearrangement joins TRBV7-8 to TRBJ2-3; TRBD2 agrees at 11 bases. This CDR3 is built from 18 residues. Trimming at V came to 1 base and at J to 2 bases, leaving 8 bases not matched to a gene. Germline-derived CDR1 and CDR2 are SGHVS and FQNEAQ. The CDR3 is CASSLGNGLAGHTDTQYF. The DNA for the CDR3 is TGTGCCAGCAGCTTAGGGAATGGACTAGCGGGCCACACAGATACGCAGTATTTT.

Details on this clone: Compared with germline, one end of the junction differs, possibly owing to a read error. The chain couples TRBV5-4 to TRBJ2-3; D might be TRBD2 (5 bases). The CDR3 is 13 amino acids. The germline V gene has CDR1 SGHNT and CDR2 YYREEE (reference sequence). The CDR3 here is CASREASKDTQYF. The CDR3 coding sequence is TGTGCCAGCAGGGAAGCTAGCAAAGATACGCAGTATTTT. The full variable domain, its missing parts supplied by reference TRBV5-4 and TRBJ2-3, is ETGVTQSPTHLIKTRGQQVTLRCSSQSGHNTVSWYQQALGQGPQFIFQYYREEENGRGNFPPRFSGLQFPNYSSELNVNALELDDSALYLCASREASKDTQYFGPGTRLTVL.

In DNA form, the CDR3 reads TGTGCCAGCAGCGAACCACTAGCGGGAGTAGGTCCCTACAATGAGCAGTTCTTC. It translates to CASSEPLAGVGPYNEQFF. The chain carries TRBV7-9 and TRBJ2-1; 11 bases fit TRBD2. Trimming cost V 5 bases and J 2 bases; bases outside gene matches: 11. This CDR3 is 18 amino acids long. The germline V gene has CDR1 SEHNR and CDR2 FQNEAQ (reference sequence). The whole variable domain, filled in from reference TRBV7-9 and TRBJ2-1, reads DTGVSQNPRHKITKRGQNVTFRCDPISEHNRLYWYRQTLGQGPEFLTYFQNEAQLEKSRLLSDRFSAERPKGSFSTLEIQRTEQGDSAMYLCASSEPLAGVGPYNEQFFGPGTRLTVL.

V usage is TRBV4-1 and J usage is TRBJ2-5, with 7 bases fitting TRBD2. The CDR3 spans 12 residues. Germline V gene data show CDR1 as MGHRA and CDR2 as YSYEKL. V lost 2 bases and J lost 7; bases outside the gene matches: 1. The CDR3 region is CASSQWEGTQYF. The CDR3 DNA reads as TGCGCCAGCAGCCAATGGGAGGGGACCCAGTACTTC.

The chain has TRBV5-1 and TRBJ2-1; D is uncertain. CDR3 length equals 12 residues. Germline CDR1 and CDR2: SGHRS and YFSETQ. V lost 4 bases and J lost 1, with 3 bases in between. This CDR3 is CASSQSYNEQFF. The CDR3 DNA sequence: TGCGCCAGCAGCCAATCCTACAATGAGCAGTTCTTC.

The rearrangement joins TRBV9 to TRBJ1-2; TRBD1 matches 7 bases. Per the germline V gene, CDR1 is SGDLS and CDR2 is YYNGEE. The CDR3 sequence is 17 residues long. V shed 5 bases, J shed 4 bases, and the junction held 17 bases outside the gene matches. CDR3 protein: CASRRRDSNLVAYGYTF. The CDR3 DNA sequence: TGTGCCAGCAGACGCCGGGACAGCAACCTAGTTGCCTATGGCTACACCTTC.

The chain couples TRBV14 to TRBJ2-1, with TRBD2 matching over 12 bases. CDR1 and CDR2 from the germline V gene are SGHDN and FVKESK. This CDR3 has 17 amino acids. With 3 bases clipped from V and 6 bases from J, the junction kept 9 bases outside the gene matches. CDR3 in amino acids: CASSHPGLAGTVNEQFF. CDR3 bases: TGTGCCAGCAGCCACCCCGGACTAGCGGGGACGGTCAATGAGCAGTTCTTC.

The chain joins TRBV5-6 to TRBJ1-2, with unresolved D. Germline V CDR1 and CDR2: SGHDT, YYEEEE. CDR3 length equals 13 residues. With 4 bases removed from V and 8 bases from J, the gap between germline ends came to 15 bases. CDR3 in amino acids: CASSPRTTEGYTF. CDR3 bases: TGTGCCAGCAGCCCGCGGACTACAGAGGGCTACACCTTC. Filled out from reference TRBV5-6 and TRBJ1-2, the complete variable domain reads DAGVTQSPTHLIKTRGQQVTLRCSPKSGHDTVSWYQQALGQGPQFIFQYYEEEERQRGNFPDRFSGHQFPNYSSELNVNALLLGDSALYLCASSPRTTEGYTFGSGTRLTVV.

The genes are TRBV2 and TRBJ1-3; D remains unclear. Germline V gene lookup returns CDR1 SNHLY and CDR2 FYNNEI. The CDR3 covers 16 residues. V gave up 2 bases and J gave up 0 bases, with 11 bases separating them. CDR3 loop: CASSELAIGSGNTIYF. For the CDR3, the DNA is TGTGCCAGCAGTGAACTAGCTATAGGCTCTGGAAACACCATATATTTT.

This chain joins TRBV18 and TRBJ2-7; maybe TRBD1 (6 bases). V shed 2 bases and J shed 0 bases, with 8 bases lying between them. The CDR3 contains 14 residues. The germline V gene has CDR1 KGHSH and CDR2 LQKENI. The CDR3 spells CASSPGGSSYEQYF. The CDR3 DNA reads TGTGCCAGCTCACCAGGGGGCAGCTCCTACGAGCAGTACTTC.